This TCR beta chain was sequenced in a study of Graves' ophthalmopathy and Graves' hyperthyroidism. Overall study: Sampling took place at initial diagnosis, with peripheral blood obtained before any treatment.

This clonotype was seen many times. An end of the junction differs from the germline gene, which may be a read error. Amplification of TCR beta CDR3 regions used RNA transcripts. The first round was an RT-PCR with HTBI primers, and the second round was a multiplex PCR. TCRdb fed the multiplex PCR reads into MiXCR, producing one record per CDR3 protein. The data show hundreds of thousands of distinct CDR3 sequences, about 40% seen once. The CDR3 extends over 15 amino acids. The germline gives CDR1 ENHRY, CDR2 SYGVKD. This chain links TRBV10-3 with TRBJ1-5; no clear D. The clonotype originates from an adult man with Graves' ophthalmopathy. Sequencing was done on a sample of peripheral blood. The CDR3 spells CASSYSRQANQPQHF. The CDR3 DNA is TGTGCCAGCAGTTACTCCCGGCAGGCCAATCAGCCCCAGCATTTT.